The rows below give T cell receptor beta chains drawn from one sample of a study of Graves' ophthalmopathy and Graves' hyperthyroidism. TCRdb itself ran the multiplex PCR reads through MiXCR, one entry per CDR3 protein. The sample lists nearly 400,000 distinct CDR3 sequences; approximately 16% were seen once. Sequenced: peripheral blood. These receptors all come from a woman aged 18-29 years with Graves' ophthalmopathy. Both conserved end residues are part of each CDR3. Each record gives: D gene, V gene, J gene, CDR3 length, clone size, CDR3 DNA, CDR3 protein. The D gene is left open where the match is weak. Only some rows state a clone size, as once, few, many or a class for expanded clones.

TRBD1	TRBV9	TRBJ2-7	15	many	TGTGCCAGCAGCTCGACAGGGGGGAGGTTCTACGAGCAGTACTTC	CASSSTGGRFYEQYF
NA	TRBV7-9	TRBJ1-2	14	many	TGTGCCAGCAGCGCCGGCATCGCGAGCTATGGCTACACCTTC	CASSAGIASYGYTF
NA	TRBV6-2/TRBV6-3	TRBJ2-7	14	many	TGTGCCAGCAGTTACGAGAGAGACCCCTACGAGCAGTACTTC	CASSYERDPYEQYF
NA	TRBV6-1	TRBJ2-5	12	many	TGTGCCAGCAGTGAAAATCTGGAGACCCAGTACTTC	CASSENLETQYF
NA	TRBV11-1	TRBJ2-6	18	many	TGTGCCAGCAGCCCGTCCGGGACTTCGACCTCTGGGGCCAACGTCCTGACTTTC	CASSPSGTSTSGANVLTF
TRBD1	TRBV6-2/TRBV6-3	TRBJ2-2	17	many	TGTGCCAGCAGCCGGGCAGGGACAGGGGGTTACACCGGGGAGCTGTTTTTT	CASSRAGTGGYTGELFF
NA	TRBV7-2	TRBJ2-5	13	many	TGTGCCAGCAGCTTATTTGGTAAAGAGACCCAGTACTTC	CASSLFGKETQYF
TRBD1	TRBV20-1	TRBJ1-5	15	many	TGCAGTGCTAAACAGGACAGGAGTAGCAATCAGCCCCAGCATTTT	CSAKQDRSSNQPQHF
NA	TRBV28	TRBJ1-5	16	many	TGTGCCAGCAGTTTTCCCCTCGGGGCAGTAGATCAGCCCCAGCATTTT	CASSFPLGAVDQPQHF
TRBD2	TRBV6-5	TRBJ2-2	13	many	TGTGCCAGCAGTTCGGGGGGGGCTGGGGAGCTGTTTTTT	CASSSGGAGELFF
NA	TRBV12-3/TRBV12-4	TRBJ2-3	14	many	TGTGCCAGCAGTTTGGGCGGGGGCACAGATACGCAGTATTTT	CASSLGGGTDTQYF
TRBD1	TRBV11-2	TRBJ2-5	13	many	TGTGCCAGCAGGTCAGGGGGATCAGAGACCCAGTACTTC	CASRSGGSETQYF
TRBD2	TRBV2	TRBJ2-7	13	NA	TGTGCCAGCAGTGTTCAGGACTCGCGGGAGAAGTACTTC	CASSVQDSREKYF
NA	TRBV12-5	TRBJ1-1	13	many	TGTGCTAGTGGTTTGGCTGCAGGGACTGAAGCTTTCTTT	CASGLAAGTEAFF
TRBD2	TRBV5-4	TRBJ2-5	15	many	TGTGCCAGCAGCTTGAGGGCGGGGGTAGGGGAGACCCAGTACTTC	CASSLRAGVGETQYF
TRBD2	TRBV7-2	TRBJ2-5	16	many	TGTGCCAGCAGCTTAGGCGCGGGGGGAACACAAGAGACCCAGTACTTC	CASSLGAGGTQETQYF
TRBD2	TRBV7-2	TRBJ2-5	14	many	TGTGCCAGCAGCTCAAGGACTAGCGGCGAGACCCAGTACTTC	CASSSRTSGETQYF
NA	TRBV7-8	TRBJ2-5	14	NA	TGTGCCAGCAGCCTCCGGATCTACCAAGAGACCCAGTACTTC	CASSLRIYQETQYF
TRBD2	TRBV6-2/TRBV6-3	TRBJ2-2	15	many	TGTGCCAGCAGTTTGACTAGCGGAAACACCGGGGAGCTGTTTTTT	CASSLTSGNTGELFF
TRBD1	TRBV28	TRBJ1-1	13	many	TGTGCCAGCTTGGGACAGGGGAACACTGAAGCTTTCTTT	CASLGQGNTEAFF
NA	TRBV6-5	TRBJ2-2	16	many	TGTGCCAGCAGTTACTTGCCGCCAGGCTACACCGGGGAGCTGTTTTTT	CASSYLPPGYTGELFF
TRBD1	TRBV6-5	TRBJ1-1	13	many	TGTGCCAGCAGCCACAGGGGAAACACTGAAGCTTTCTTT	CASSHRGNTEAFF
NA	TRBV27	TRBJ1-1	14	many	TGTGCCAGCAGTTTACGGGGTTCTAGCACTGAAGCTTTCTTT	CASSLRGSSTEAFF
TRBD1	TRBV20-1	TRBJ1-1	16	many	TGCAGTGCTAGATCCCGGACAGGGACTTTGAACACTGAAGCTTTCTTT	CSARSRTGTLNTEAFF
TRBD1	TRBV10-3	TRBJ1-5	13	many	TGTGCCATCCGCGGACAGGGGACTCAGCCCCAGCATTTT	CAIRGQGTQPQHF
NA	TRBV3-1	TRBJ2-6	16	few	TGTGCCAGCAGCCAGTCCCTCGGGCATGGGGCCAACGTCCTGACTTTC	CASSQSLGHGANVLTF